Listed below are T cell receptor beta chains from one sample, sequenced in a study of shared clonotypes between healthy human individuals. The table came from immunoSEQ multiplex PCR; TCRdb's copy has only in-frame clones and leaves some out. The sample has 400,000 to 600,000 clones, over 75% seen once. The sample comprised PBMCs. These receptors came from a woman between 40 and 50 years old in good health. Some clones in this sample may be carry-over from other donors' samples. The CDR3 runs from the conserved cysteine through the conserved F or W. The D gene is left open where the match is weak. Part of the rows lack a size; the others show once, few, many or a class for expanded clones.

V,D,J,size,DNA,CDR3
TRBV7-8,TRBD1,TRBJ2-3,once,TGTGCCAGCAGCCGGACAGGGGAAACAGATACGCAGTATTTT,CASSRTGETDTQYF
TRBV27,TRBD1,TRBJ2-7,-,TGTGCCAGCAGTAGGACAGGGTCCCCCTACGAGCAGTACTTC,CASSRTGSPYEQYF
TRBV11-2,TRBD2,TRBJ2-7,-,TGTGCCAGCAGAAGGGGACTAGCGGACGTCGGCGAGCAGTACTTC,CASRRGLADVGEQYF
TRBV5-1,-,TRBJ2-3,few,TGCGCCAGCAGCTCCGAGCCAGCGGGCACAGATACGCAGTATTTT,CASSSEPAGTDTQYF
TRBV28,TRBD2,TRBJ2-5,-,TGTGCCAGCAGTTTACCCCTAGCGGGAGGGGAGACCCAGTACTTC,CASSLPLAGGETQYF
TRBV27,TRBD1,TRBJ2-7,-,TGTGCCAGCAGTTCTCGGTCAGGGGGCTCCTACGAGCAGTACTTC,CASSSRSGGSYEQYF
TRBV7-8,TRBD1,TRBJ2-5,-,TGTGCCAGCAGCCCGACAGGGGTAGAGACCCAGTACTTC,CASSPTGVETQYF
TRBV9,-,TRBJ2-2,-,TGTGCCAGCAGCGCGAGAGCGAACACCGGGGAGCTGTTTTTT,CASSARANTGELFF
TRBV9,TRBD2,TRBJ2-7,-,TGTGCCAGCAGCGTAGGACGGGAGGTTCCGTCCTACGAGCAGTACTTC,CASSVGREVPSYEQYF
TRBV29-1,-,TRBJ2-3,-,TGCAGCGTAGAAGGCCTCACAGATACGCAGTATTTT,CSVEGLTDTQYF
TRBV4-2,-,TRBJ2-5,-,TGTGCCAGCAGCCTGAATATAGGTCCGGAGACCCAGTACTTC,CASSLNIGPETQYF
TRBV11-2,TRBD1,TRBJ2-3,-,TGTGCCAGCAGCTCAGGACAGGGGGCCACCACAGATACGCAGTATTTT,CASSSGQGATTDTQYF
TRBV7-3,-,TRBJ2-3,-,TGTGCCAGCGGCCTCGCAGCAGATACGCAGTATTTT,CASGLAADTQYF
TRBV2,TRBD1,TRBJ1-2,-,TGTGCCAGCAGCGTCGGCCGGGACAGGGTTTTCGGCTACACCTTC,CASSVGRDRVFGYTF
TRBV7-2,TRBD2,TRBJ2-7,-,TGTGCCAGCAGCCGTCTGGGGCGGGAGTTTAACTACGAGCAGTACTTC,CASSRLGREFNYEQYF
TRBV28,-,TRBJ1-2,-,TGTGCCAGCAGCTCCCCGGGCGCTAACTATGGCTACACCTTC,CASSSPGANYGYTF
TRBV7-6,-,TRBJ1-5,-,TGTGCCAGCAGCTTAGCGGTGGAGAGGCTGGCCAATCAGCCCCAGCATTTT,CASSLAVERLANQPQHF
TRBV2,TRBD2,TRBJ2-2,-,TGTGCCAGTATAAAGGGAAGCGGGAGAAACACCGGGGAGCTGTTTTTT,CASIKGSGRNTGELFF
TRBV5-1,TRBD2,TRBJ2-7,-,TGCGCCAGCAGCGTAGGCGGACTAGCGGGATCAAGAACCTACGAGCAGTACTTC,CASSVGGLAGSRTYEQYF
TRBV18,-,TRBJ2-6,-,TGTGCCAGCTCACCTCAGGGCAGATTCTTCTCTGGGGCCAACGTCCTGACTTTC,CASSPQGRFFSGANVLTF
TRBV4-1,-,TRBJ1-4,-,TGCGCCAGCAGCCAAGTGGGAACAACTAATGAAAAACTGTTTTTT,CASSQVGTTNEKLFF
TRBV19,TRBD2,TRBJ2-7,-,TGTGCCAGCAGCCGTCGGGGGGATGGCTCCTACGAGCAGTACTTC,CASSRRGDGSYEQYF
TRBV6-5,-,TRBJ2-2,few,TGTGCCAGCAGTGTCCTAGCGGGGGAGCTGTTTTTT,CASSVLAGELFF
TRBV11-2,-,TRBJ2-7,-,TGTGCCAGCAGCTTAACAGGATTTGGCGAGCAGTACTTC,CASSLTGFGEQYF
TRBV10-3,-,TRBJ2-1,-,TGTGCCATCACCCTGGACAGCACCCACAATGAGCAGTTCTTC,CAITLDSTHNEQFF
TRBV19,TRBD1,TRBJ2-1,-,TGTGCCAGTAGTATCGGGACAGGCCGCTGGGAGCAGTTCTTC,CASSIGTGRWEQFF
TRBV6-4,-,TRBJ1-5,-,TGTGCCAGCAGTGATTCCCTTCAGCCCCAGCATTTT,CASSDSLQPQHF
TRBV9,-,TRBJ1-1,-,TGTGCCAGCAGCGTAGCTAGGGACACTGAAGCTTTCTTT,CASSVARDTEAFF
TRBV19,-,TRBJ1-5,few,TGTGCCAGTACATTCCGGGATCAGCCCCAGCATTTT,CASTFRDQPQHF
TRBV5-1,-,TRBJ2-3,once,TGCGCCAGCAGCTCGCAATTGGCAGATACGCAGTATTTT,CASSSQLADTQYF
TRBV27,TRBD2,TRBJ2-7,-,TGTGCCAGCAGTCGTACCCTAGCGGGAGGGGGCGAGCAGTACTTC,CASSRTLAGGGEQYF
TRBV6-1,-,TRBJ1-2,-,TGTGCCAGCAGTGAAGCGGGGGACACCAGGGCCGGTCGCTTC,CASSEAGDTRAGRF
TRBV5-1,-,TRBJ1-2,once,TGCGCCAGCAGCCCAAAGACGGACAACTATGGCTACACCTTC,CASSPKTDNYGYTF
TRBV28,TRBD1,TRBJ1-2,-,TGTGCCAGCAGTTTTGAACAGGGGGCCAGGTCGAACTATGGCTACACCTTC,CASSFEQGARSNYGYTF
TRBV29-1,TRBD2,TRBJ2-1,once,TGCAGCGTTTTGAGGACTAGCGGATACAATGAGCAGTTCTTC,CSVLRTSGYNEQFF
TRBV7-8,-,TRBJ1-2,-,TGTGCCAGCAGCTTAGTGGCTTCAAATGGCTACACCTTC,CASSLVASNGYTF
TRBV29-1,TRBD2,TRBJ2-1,-,TGCAGCGCGATACTAGCGGGAGGCGGTCGTGAGCAGTTCTTC,CSAILAGGGREQFF
TRBV2,TRBD2,TRBJ2-5,-,TGTGCCAGCAGTGAACAGCGGGGGGAGACCCAGTACTTC,CASSEQRGETQYF
TRBV9,TRBD2,TRBJ2-1,many,TGTGCCAGCAGCGTAGCTCTAGCGGAAAACAATGAGCAGTTCTTC,CASSVALAENNEQFF
TRBV28,TRBD2,TRBJ2-3,-,TGTGCCAGGTGTAGGGTCGGAAGAACTAGCGGGAGGTCGAGAACAGATACGCAGTATTTT,CARCRVGRTSGRSRTDTQYF
TRBV12-5,TRBD2,TRBJ2-1,-,TGTGCTAGTGGTTTGCCTCAGAGGACTAGCGGGAGTGTTGAGCAGTTCTTC,CASGLPQRTSGSVEQFF
TRBV29-1,-,TRBJ2-7,-,TGCAGCGTTGCGGTCAGGGAAACAGACGAGCAGTACTTC,CSVAVRETDEQYF
TRBV7-8,TRBD2,TRBJ2-7,many,TGTGCCAGCAGCCTATCCAGACTAGCGGCTACCTCCTACGAGCAGTACTTC,CASSLSRLAATSYEQYF
TRBV5-1,TRBD1,TRBJ1-2,-,TGCGCCAGCAGCTTGACAGGGGCAGATACGGGCTACACCTTC,CASSLTGADTGYTF
TRBV2,-,TRBJ2-3,few,TGTGCCAGCAAGGGGGACCGAAGCACAGATACGCAGTATTTT,CASKGDRSTDTQYF
TRBV6-4,-,TRBJ2-2,-,TGTGCCAGCAGTGACTCAGGCGGAGCGGCCACCGGGGAGCTGTTTTTT,CASSDSGGAATGELFF
TRBV2,-,TRBJ2-2,many,TGTGCCAGCAGTGAATTGGGGCAGGGTCGCACCGGGGAGCTGTTTTTT,CASSELGQGRTGELFF
TRBV28,TRBD1,TRBJ2-1,-,TGTGCCAGCAGTCCGAGCGGGACAGGGTTTCGCAATGAGCAGTTCTTC,CASSPSGTGFRNEQFF
TRBV4-1,TRBD1,TRBJ2-1,-,TGCGCCAGCAGCCGAACCGAGGGGGCCTCCTACAATGAGCAGTTCTTC,CASSRTEGASYNEQFF
TRBV6-1,TRBD1,TRBJ1-2,-,TGTGCCAGCAGCTATCGGGACAGGGTAAACTATGGCTACACCTTC,CASSYRDRVNYGYTF
TRBV5-1,TRBD1,TRBJ1-2,many,TGCGCCAGCAGCTTGGAGGCAGGGGGCTCGGGCGGCTACACCTTC,CASSLEAGGSGGYTF